The rows below give T cell receptor beta chains drawn from one sample of a study of blood T cell repertoires in COVID-19. TCRdb's copy holds only in-frame clones and misses some; the assay was immunoSEQ multiplex PCR. The repertoire holds approximately 120,000 clones, with around 86% as singletons. The specimen was peripheral blood. The receptors stem from a human donor in a cohort sampled during active COVID-19. Both conserved end residues are part of each CDR3. A D gene is named only where the DNA matches it firmly. Only part of the rows carry a size: once, few, many, or a class if the clone is expanded.

v_call,j_call,d_call,clone_size,cdr3_nt,cdr3_aa
TRBV10-2,TRBJ1-3,-,-,TGCGCCAGCAGTGAGTCGGGGCTTGGAGGAAACACCATATATTTT,CASSESGLGGNTIYF
TRBV5-1,TRBJ1-6,TRBD1,-,TGCGCCAGCAGCTACGGGACAGGGGGCCAAAGCTCCTATAATTCACCCCTCCACTTT,CASSYGTGGQSSYNSPLHF
TRBV10-2,TRBJ2-7,TRBD1,few,TGCGCCAGCAGTGATCGGACAGGGGGCGACTACGAGCAGTACTTC,CASSDRTGGDYEQYF
TRBV24-1,TRBJ2-2,-,-,TGTGCCACCATCGATAGCGTACGGACCGGGGAGCTGTTTTTT,CATIDSVRTGELFF
TRBV10-3,TRBJ1-5,-,-,TGTGCCATCAGCAGGGACACGGGACGCAATCAGCCCCAGCATTTT,CAISRDTGRNQPQHF
TRBV7-2,TRBJ1-1,-,-,TGTGCCAGCAGCTTAAGTTACAGCGAAGCTTTCTTT,CASSLSYSEAFF
TRBV28,TRBJ2-1,TRBD1,-,TGTGCCAGCAGGCCCGGGACAGGGTTGTACAATGAGCAGTTCTTC,CASRPGTGLYNEQFF
TRBV6-5,TRBJ2-1,-,-,TGTGCCAGCAGCCTCGGACAGCCTTACAATGAGCAGTTCTTC,CASSLGQPYNEQFF
TRBV6-5,TRBJ1-5,TRBD1,-,TGTGCCAGCAGACCGGGACAGGGAAACCAGCCCCAGCATTTT,CASRPGQGNQPQHF
TRBV6-5,TRBJ2-7,-,-,TGTGCCACCGTCCGGGTCAATTCCGGGAACTCCGAGCAGTACTTC,CATVRVNSGNSEQYF
TRBV6-2/TRBV6-3,TRBJ1-1,TRBD1,few,TGTGCCAGCAACCCGACAGGGGTGAACACTGAAGCTTTCTTT,CASNPTGVNTEAFF
TRBV5-8,TRBJ2-2,-,-,TGTGCCAGCAGCTTTGAGACAGTCCCGGCCGGGGAGCTGTTTTTT,CASSFETVPAGELFF
TRBV7-9,TRBJ1-2,-,-,TGTGCCAGCAGCCTAGAAGGGGGTCGGGGCTACACCTTC,CASSLEGGRGYTF
TRBV5-4,TRBJ2-2,-,-,TGTGCCAGCAGCTTGGCCGGGAACACCGGGGAGCTGTTTTTT,CASSLAGNTGELFF
TRBV7-9,TRBJ2-7,TRBD2,-,TGTGCCAGCAGCTCCTGGGAGGGAGCGAACGAGCAGTACTTC,CASSSWEGANEQYF
TRBV4-3,TRBJ2-3,TRBD2,-,TGCGCCAGCAGCCAGGTAGCGGGACTCAGCACAGATACGCAGTATTTT,CASSQVAGLSTDTQYF
TRBV5-1,TRBJ2-1,-,-,TGCGCCAGCAGCTTGCTGCCGACAGCAAACAATGAGCAGTTCTTC,CASSLLPTANNEQFF
TRBV19,TRBJ2-7,TRBD1,-,TGTGCCAGTAGTATAGATTCCGGGACAGGGGACGGCGAGCAGTACTTC,CASSIDSGTGDGEQYF
TRBV27,TRBJ2-6,-,-,TGTGCCAGCAGTTTCGGCTCTGGGGCCAACGTCCTGACTTTC,CASSFGSGANVLTF
TRBV4-2,TRBJ2-1,TRBD2,-,TGTGCCAGCAGCCTCCCTGGTCTAGGGGCGGGGGGTGAGCAGTTCTTC,CASSLPGLGAGGEQFF
TRBV18,TRBJ2-5,-,-,TGTGCCAGCTCACCGGGCGCTAGCGCTTACCAAGAGACCCAGTACTTC,CASSPGASAYQETQYF
TRBV4-1,TRBJ2-5,-,once,TGCGCCAGCAGCCAAGATCGACGGCGGGGAGAGACCCAGTACTTC,CASSQDRRRGETQYF
TRBV19,TRBJ1-5,TRBD1,-,TGTGCCAGTACCGATAGGGGGCCTAGATCCAATCAGCCCCAGCATTTT,CASTDRGPRSNQPQHF
TRBV28,TRBJ1-4,-,-,TGTGCCAGCAGTGCGACATATGAAAAACTGTTTTTT,CASSATYEKLFF
TRBV7-9,TRBJ2-2,-,few,TGTGCCAGCAGCTTAACAGTAACGACGGCCGGCGGGGAGCTGTTTTTT,CASSLTVTTAGGELFF
TRBV23-1,TRBJ2-1,-,-,TGCGCCCGCCTGCGGTCCGGGGATGAGCAGTTCTTC,CARLRSGDEQFF
TRBV29-1,TRBJ2-7,TRBD1,-,TGCAGCTCCGGACACAGGGGAAGGATCTACGAGCAGTACTTC,CSSGHRGRIYEQYF
TRBV20-1,TRBJ1-2,TRBD1,once,TGCAGTGCTAGTGGGACAGTTGCTGGCTACACCTTC,CSASGTVAGYTF
TRBV6-6,TRBJ1-2,-,-,TGTGCCAGCAGTTACCCATCCCGAGGTCTTTTTGGTGGCTACACCTTC,CASSYPSRGLFGGYTF
TRBV6-2/TRBV6-3,TRBJ1-4,-,-,TGTGCCAGCAGCCACGGGGGGGAAAAACTGTTTTTT,CASSHGGEKLFF
TRBV28,TRBJ1-6,-,few,TGTGCCAGCAGTTCACGGATTTTGGAGGGTATAGGGTCACCCCTCCACTTT,CASSSRILEGIGSPLHF
TRBV13,TRBJ2-7,-,-,TGTGCCAGCAACGCAGGAAGCTCCTACGAGCAGTACTTC,CASNAGSSYEQYF
TRBV6-5,TRBJ2-7,TRBD1,-,TGTGCCAGTAGGGACAGCTCCTACGAGCAGTACTTC,CASRDSSYEQYF
TRBV4-1,TRBJ1-3,TRBD1,once,TGCGCCAGCAGCCAGGCGCAGGGGGCGAGACCTGGAAACACCATATATTTT,CASSQAQGARPGNTIYF
TRBV2,TRBJ2-3,TRBD2,-,TGTGCCAGCAAACCTCAGGGGACTAGCCGCACCCTTAGCACAGATACGCAGTATTTT,CASKPQGTSRTLSTDTQYF
TRBV5-5,TRBJ2-7,TRBD1,-,TGTGCCAGCAGCTTGTGGTACCACCCCGGGGACAGGGTGAGCGAGCAGTACTTC,CASSLWYHPGDRVSEQYF
TRBV18,TRBJ2-1,-,-,TGTGCCAGCTCACCATACTCCGATAGCGCCCCTCAGTTCTTC,CASSPYSDSAPQFF
TRBV5-4,TRBJ2-1,TRBD2,-,TGTGCCAGCACAAGGGACTACCAACTCGATGACAATGAGCAGTTCTTC,CASTRDYQLDDNEQFF
TRBV27,TRBJ2-7,-,-,TGTGCCAGCAGCCGATCCACCGCACAACGCAGGGGCGCGTACGAGCAGTACTTC,CASSRSTAQRRGAYEQYF
TRBV2,TRBJ2-1,TRBD2,-,TGTGCCAGCAGAGATTGGACAGCCGGGACTAGCGGGAGTGAGCAGTTCTTC,CASRDWTAGTSGSEQFF
TRBV5-1,TRBJ2-5,TRBD2,-,TGCGCCAGCAGCTGGACGGGAGGTCGGGAGACCCAGTACTTC,CASSWTGGRETQYF
TRBV5-6,TRBJ2-7,-,-,TGTGCCAGCAGCTCTAAGGGGGTGGGCAGGTCCTACGAGCAGTACTTC,CASSSKGVGRSYEQYF
TRBV3-1/TRBV3-2,TRBJ2-6,TRBD2,-,TGTGCCAGCAGCCAAGGACTAGCGGGAGGTTCTGGGGCCAACGTCCTGACTTTC,CASSQGLAGGSGANVLTF
TRBV9,TRBJ2-3,-,-,TGTGCCAGCAGCGTTGGAGGGGCGGCAGATACGCAGTATTTT,CASSVGGAADTQYF
TRBV4-1,TRBJ2-7,TRBD2,-,TGCGCCAGCAGCCAAGAGCCCAGCGGGGGAGAGCGTGAGCAGTACTTC,CASSQEPSGGEREQYF
TRBV18,TRBJ2-2,-,-,TGTGCCAGCTCTCAACAAAGCACCGGGGAGCTGTTTTTT,CASSQQSTGELFF
TRBV7-9,TRBJ1-4,-,-,TGTGCCAGCAGCTTAGTGTCTGGAGGGGAAGTTGAAAAACTGTTTTTT,CASSLVSGGEVEKLFF
TRBV10-1,TRBJ2-4,-,-,TGCGCCAGCAGTGAGTCGAGGGGGGGATTAGCCAAAAACATTCAGTACTTC,CASSESRGGLAKNIQYF
TRBV4-1,TRBJ2-2,TRBD2,-,TGCGCCAGCAGCCAAGACTGGACTAGCGGGAGGCATACCGGGGAGCTGTTTTTT,CASSQDWTSGRHTGELFF
TRBV28,TRBJ1-5,TRBD1,-,TGTGCCAGCGGTAGGGACAGTCAACTTAACAATCAGCCCCAGCATTTT,CASGRDSQLNNQPQHF
TRBV27,TRBJ2-1,TRBD2,-,TGTGCCAGCAGTTTAACCACTAGCGGGAGCTCCTACAATGAGCAGTTCTTC,CASSLTTSGSSYNEQFF